This T cell receptor beta chain was retrieved from a study of CD8 T cells in ankylosing spondylitis. Overall study results and limits: Researchers reportedly found disease-linked clones significantly enriched in matched ankylosing spondylitis synovial fluid.

About this clonotype: Its antigen is currently unknown.

V dropped 7 bases and J dropped 9; count of bases not matched to a gene: 8. The CDR3 is 15 residues long. By quantitative 5'-RACE with molecular barcodes, the TCR beta libraries were made. Each CDR3 protein gets one entry after TCRdb re-called the 5' RACE reads with MiXCR. Among some 130,000 distinct CDR3 sequences listed, around 7.9% were seen once. This clonotype was obtained from a female donor with ankylosing spondylitis or in good health (not recorded which). The source material was blood, either unsorted or a sorted T cell fraction (not recorded which). The J gene is TRBJ2-1, the V gene TRBV12-3 or TRBV12-4; TRBD2 matches at 14 bases. For the CDR3, the DNA is TGTGCCAGCACGAAGACTAGCGGGGGGGCAGGTGAGCAGTTCTTC. Its protein is CASTKTSGGAGEQFF.